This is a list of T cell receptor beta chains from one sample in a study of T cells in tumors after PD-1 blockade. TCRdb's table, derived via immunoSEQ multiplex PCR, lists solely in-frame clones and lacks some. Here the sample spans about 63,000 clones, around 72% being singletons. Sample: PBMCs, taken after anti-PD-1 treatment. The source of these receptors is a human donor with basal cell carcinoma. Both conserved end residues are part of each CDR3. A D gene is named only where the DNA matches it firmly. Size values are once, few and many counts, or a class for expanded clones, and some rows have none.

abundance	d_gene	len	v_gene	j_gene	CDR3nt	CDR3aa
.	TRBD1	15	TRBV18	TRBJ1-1	TGTGCCAGCTCACCACGGACAGGGGAGGGCACTGAAGCTTTCTTT	CASSPRTGEGTEAFF
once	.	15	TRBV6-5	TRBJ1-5	TGTGCCAGCAGTTCCGGGCGGGGTAGCAATCAGCCCCAGCATTTT	CASSSGRGSNQPQHF
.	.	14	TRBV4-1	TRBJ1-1	TGCGCCAGCAGCCATCCGACAGGGAACACTGAAGCTTTCTTT	CASSHPTGNTEAFF
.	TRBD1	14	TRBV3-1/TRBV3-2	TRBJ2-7	TGTGCCAGCAGCCCGGGGACAGGGCCTTACGAGCAGTACTTC	CASSPGTGPYEQYF
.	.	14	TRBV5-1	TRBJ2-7	TGCGCCAGCAGCCCGGGGTCCAGCTCCTACGAGCAGTACTTC	CASSPGSSSYEQYF
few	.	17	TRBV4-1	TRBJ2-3	TGCGCCAGCAGCCAAGATATGGCAGTTCCTGGGTTGGATACGCAGTATTTT	CASSQDMAVPGLDTQYF
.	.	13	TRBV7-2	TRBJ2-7	TGTGCCAGCACCCTTGGTGCTTCCTACGAGCAGTACTTC	CASTLGASYEQYF
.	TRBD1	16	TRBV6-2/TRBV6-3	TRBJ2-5	TGTGCCAGCAGTTTGGGACAGGGGCATTACCAAGAGACCCAGTACTTC	CASSLGQGHYQETQYF
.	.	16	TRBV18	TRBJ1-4	TGTGCCAGCTCACCAGCGACGATTGCAACTAATGAAAAACTGTTTTTT	CASSPATIATNEKLFF
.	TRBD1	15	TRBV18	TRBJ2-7	TGTGCCAGCTCACCACTGGCGGACAGGTCCTACGAGCAGTACTTC	CASSPLADRSYEQYF
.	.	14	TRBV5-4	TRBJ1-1	TGTGCCAGCAGCTTGGACAGGAAGAACACTGAAGCTTTCTTT	CASSLDRKNTEAFF
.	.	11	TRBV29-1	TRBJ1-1	TGCAGCGTTGAAGGGTACACTGAAGCTTTCTTT	CSVEGYTEAFF
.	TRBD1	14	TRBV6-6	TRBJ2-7	TGTGCCAGCAGATCCACGGGACAGGGCTACGAGCAGTACTTC	CASRSTGQGYEQYF
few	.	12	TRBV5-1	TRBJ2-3	TGCGCCAGCAGCTCTAGCACAGATACGCAGTATTTT	CASSSSTDTQYF
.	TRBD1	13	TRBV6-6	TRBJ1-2	TGTGCCAGCAGTCCCCGGACAGGTTATGGCTACACCTTC	CASSPRTGYGYTF
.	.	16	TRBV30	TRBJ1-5	TGTGCCTGGAGTGGTTCCCAGTTTTATAGCAATCAGCCCCAGCATTTT	CAWSGSQFYSNQPQHF
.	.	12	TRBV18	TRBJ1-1	TGTGCCAGCTCACCAGGGGAAGCAGGGGCTTTCTTT	CASSPGEAGAFF
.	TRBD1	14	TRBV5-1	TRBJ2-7	TGCGCCAGCAGCGGGACAGGGGGCTCCTACGAGCAGTACTTC	CASSGTGGSYEQYF
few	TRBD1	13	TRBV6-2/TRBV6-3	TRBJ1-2	TGTGCCAGCAGTTGGACAGGAGCTTATGGCTACACCTTC	CASSWTGAYGYTF
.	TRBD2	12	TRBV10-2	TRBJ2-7	TGCGCCAGCAAAGCGGGGGGTTCCGAGCAGTACTTC	CASKAGGSEQYF
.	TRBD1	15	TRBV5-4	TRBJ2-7	TGTGCCAGCAGCTCAGACAGGGGGCAAGGCTACGAGCAGTACTTC	CASSSDRGQGYEQYF
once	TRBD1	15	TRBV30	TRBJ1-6	TGTGCCTGGAGCTCAATCACAGGGGGAGGTTCACCCCTCCACTTT	CAWSSITGGGSPLHF
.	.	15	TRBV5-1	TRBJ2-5	TGCGCCAGCAGCTTCCTCCAGGGCACCCAAGAGACCCAGTACTTC	CASSFLQGTQETQYF
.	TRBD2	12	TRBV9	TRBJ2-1	TGTGCCAGCAGCCCCTCGGGGGGGAGGCAGTTCTTC	CASSPSGGRQFF
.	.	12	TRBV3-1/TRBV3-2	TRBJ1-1	TGTGCCAGCAGCCAAAGGGGGGCTGAAGCTTTCTTT	CASSQRGAEAFF
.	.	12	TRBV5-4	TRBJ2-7	TGTGCCAGCAGCTCAGCGAGGACCGAGCAGTACTTC	CASSSARTEQYF
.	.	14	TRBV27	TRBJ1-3	TGTGCCAGCAGTTTAGGGGGGCTCGGAAACACCATATATTTT	CASSLGGLGNTIYF
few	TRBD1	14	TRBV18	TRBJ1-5	TGTGCCAGCTCACGAGGGACAGTTAATCAGCCCCAGCATTTT	CASSRGTVNQPQHF